The sequence of this T cell receptor beta chain was determined in a study of T-cell reconstitution after alpha-beta-depleted transplantation in children. Findings of the study overall: T-cell counts and diversity at one year post-transplant came mainly from newly produced T cells. Diversity of TCRbeta at day 60 was high in some patients, arising from surviving recipient T cells and thymic progenitors. Two months or so post-transplant, alpha-beta T cells reportedly derived from several hundred expanded graft clones.

Preparation of the TCRbeta library was carried out with unique molecular identifiers. From the PCR reads, TCRdb called clonotypes with MiXCR, one entry per CDR3 protein. The data show fewer than 350,000 distinct CDR3 sequences, roughly 7.8% seen once. This clonotype has at least ten counts. The antigen is not known. The V gene lost 7 bases and the J gene lost 4 bases, with 14 bases spanning the gap. CDR1 is SNHLY and CDR2 is FYNNEI in the germline V gene. This CDR3 region has 13 residues. This chain uses TRBV2 with TRBJ2-7; either TRBD1 or TRBD2 may fit D (5 bases each). The sequence came from a female patient aged 2-9 years who had a stem cell transplant for Fanconi anemia, so the T cells may come from the graft donor. Sequences were derived from peripheral blood, sampled 360 days after TCRalphabeta/CD19-depleted stem cell transplant. In nucleotides, the CDR3 is TGTGCCAGCACTAATCCGGGGACGTACGAGCAGTACTTC. This sequence encodes CASTNPGTYEQYF.